One sample yielded the 22 T cell receptor beta chains listed below, sequenced in a study of shared clonotypes between healthy human individuals. Clones were sequenced by immunoSEQ multiplex PCR, and TCRdb holds only the in-frame ones, with some missing. The sample lists some 2,500,000 clones, over 85% occurring once. Source material: naive CD4+ T cells from PBMCs. Regarding subset: CD45RA+ positively selected. These receptors originate from a man younger than 35 in good health. Some clones in this sample may be carry-over from other donors' samples.

The chain employs TRBV7-2 and TRBJ2-7; D might be TRBD1 or TRBD2, each matching 6 bases. The germline V gene has CDR1 SGHTA and CDR2 FQGNSA. Trimming took off 5 bases at V and 0 bases at J, with 23 bases between the two ends. CDR3 length equals 18 residues. The CDR3 DNA reads TGTGCCAGCAGCCGGAGGGGGGACGGGTTACTAAGCTCCTACGAGCAGTACTTC. This translates into CASSRRGDGLLSSYEQYF.

V is TRBV4-1 and J is TRBJ2-3; 8 bases line up with TRBD1. With 5 bases clipped from V and 2 bases from J, the junction kept 9 bases outside the gene matches. The CDR3 is 16 residues long. Germline CDR1 is MGHRA and CDR2 is YSYEKL. The CDR3 reads CASSTYGQGNTDTQYF. For the CDR3, the DNA is TGCGCCAGCAGCACATACGGACAGGGCAACACAGATACGCAGTATTTT.

V usage is TRBV7-6 and J usage is TRBJ2-7; 9 bases map to TRBD1. This CDR3 comprises 15 residues. V shed 5 bases, J shed 5 bases, and the junction held 10 bases outside the gene matches. Germline CDR1 SGHVS, CDR2 FNYEAQ. The CDR3 bases are TGTGCCAGCAGCGGGACCGGGACAGGGTCCAACGAGCAGTACTTC. It is translated as CASSGTGTGSNEQYF.

The chain uses TRBV7-2 and TRBJ2-7; 8 nucleotides agree with TRBD1. J gave up 5 bases and V 6 bases, and 9 bases lay outside the gene matches. CDR3 length: 14 residues. Germline values: CDR1 SGHTA, CDR2 FQGNSA. The CDR3 sequence is CASSTTGQVHEQYF. In DNA form, the CDR3 reads TGTGCCAGCAGTACGACGGGACAGGTCCACGAGCAGTACTTC.

The chain combines TRBV28 with TRBJ2-1; 13 nucleotides align to TRBD2. The germline V gene has CDR1 MDHEN and CDR2 SYDVKM. CDR3 length equals 19 residues. V gave up 6 bases and J gave up 4 bases; unmatched junction bases: 15. CDR3 sequence (DNA): TGTGCCAGCAGCAAGGACAGGGGGAAGGGACTAGCGGGGTACAATGAGCAGTTCTTC. Its translation: CASSKDRGKGLAGYNEQFF.

The chain recombines TRBV4-1 with TRBJ1-1, with D maybe TRBD1 (5 bases). V was shortened by 7 bases and J by 0 bases, with 21 bases between the two germline ends. The germline V gene has CDR1 MGHRA and CDR2 YSYEKL. The CDR3 loop spans 17 amino acids. The CDR3 sequence: CASTHLFGGIMNTEAFF. The CDR3 nucleotides read TGCGCCAGCACTCACCTATTCGGGGGGATAATGAACACTGAAGCTTTCTTT.

Details on this clone: Other DNA sequences within the sample encode an identical CDR3. The V and J genes are TRBV11-2 and TRBJ1-1, with unresolved D. Trimming removed 1 base at V and 1 base at J, with 10 bases between. The CDR3 has 15 amino acids. Per the germline V gene, CDR1 is SGHAT and CDR2 is FQNNGV. The CDR3 coding sequence is TGTGCCAGCAGCTTAGGAGGCGGCAGGAACACTGAAGCTTTCTTT. Protein product: CASSLGGGRNTEAFF.

The genes are TRBV2 and TRBJ1-1; no firm D call. The CDR3 is made up of 13 amino acids. Germline CDR1 is SNHLY and CDR2 is FYNNEI. Trimming removed 7 bases at V and 5 bases at J, with 14 bases between. This CDR3 reads CASKDLSRTEAFF. The CDR3 coding sequence is TGTGCCAGCAAAGACCTTTCCCGGACTGAAGCTTTCTTT. Using reference TRBV2 and TRBJ1-1 for the parts outside the CDR3, the full variable domain is EPEVTQTPSHQVTQMGQEVILRCVPISNHLYFYWYRQILGQKVEFLVSFYNNEISEKSEIFDDQFSVERPDGSNFTLKIRSTKLEDSAMYFCASKDLSRTEAFFGQGTRLTVV.

This clone was observed once. The CDR3 nucleotides read TGTGCCACCAGCCGGGCCGTGCGGGAGCCAGACACCGGGGAGCTGTTTTTT. It translates to CATSRAVREPDTGELFF. The rearrangement joins TRBV15 to TRBJ2-2; 7 positions agree with TRBD2. The CDR3 is made up of 17 amino acids. Germline lookup yields CDR1 LNHNV and CDR2 YYDKDF (reference sequence). The V and J ends lost 5 bases and 3 bases, in that order; junction bases with no gene match: 12.

The J gene is TRBJ2-1, the V gene TRBV7-3; no definite D call. Between the trimmed V and J ends, which lost 0 bases and 8 bases, there was a span of 14 bases. The CDR3 runs to 15 residues. Germline CDR1 and CDR2: SGHTA and FQGTGA. CDR3 loop: CASSLTRASSYEQFF. The CDR3 DNA reads TGTGCCAGCAGCTTAACAAGGGCTAGTAGCTATGAGCAGTTCTTC.

The chain carries TRBV4-2 and TRBJ1-6, with a tentative D call TRBD1 (6 bases). Germline CDR1 and CDR2: LGHNA and YNFKEQ. The V end lost 0 bases, the J end lost 8 bases, and 17 bases lay between the germline ends. This CDR3 is built from 17 residues. CDR3 loop: CASSQDPGGEKDSPLHF. The DNA for the CDR3 is TGTGCCAGCAGCCAAGATCCCGGGGGCGAGAAGGATTCACCCCTCCACTTT.

This clone was counted a single time. The CDR3 region is CASRVTGGTDTQYF. Written as DNA, the CDR3 is TGTGCCAGCAGAGTGACAGGGGGCACAGATACGCAGTATTTT. The genes are TRBV2 and TRBJ2-3; 8 bases line up with TRBD1. The CDR3 contains 14 residues. J gave up 1 base and V 6 bases, and 3 bases lay outside the gene matches. Germline CDR1 is SNHLY and CDR2 is FYNNEI.

The chain recombines TRBV6-5 with TRBJ1-4; D is possibly TRBD1 (5 bases). Germline CDR1 MNHEY, CDR2 SVGAGI. V was pared by 0 bases and J by 8 bases, with 16 bases between. This CDR3 has 16 amino acids. CDR3 coding DNA: TGTGCCAGCAGTTACTCGAAGGCGGGGGGGAACGAAAAACTGTTTTTT. Protein product: CASSYSKAGGNEKLFF.

The rearrangement uses TRBV15 and TRBJ1-1, with D tentatively TRBD1 (5 bases). The germline CDR1 and CDR2 sequences are LNHNV and YYDKDF (reference sequence). V was shortened by 1 base and J by 9 bases, with 18 bases between the two germline ends. This CDR3 spans 15 amino acids. The CDR3 DNA sequence: TGTGCCACCAGCAGAGCGCACGGGACGACAACCCAAGCTTTCTTT. It translates to CATSRAHGTTTQAFF.

The chain has TRBV6-5 and TRBJ1-4, with D possibly TRBD1 on 5 matching bases. The ends were cut back, 6 bases at V and 8 bases at J, with 16 bases in the middle. The CDR3 totals 14 residues. Germline V gene sequence: CDR1 MNHEY, CDR2 SVGAGI. In DNA, the CDR3 is TGTGCCAGCAGCCTCGGGGGGGTCCGCGAAAAACTGTTTTTT. Protein sequence: CASSLGGVREKLFF.

This chain joins TRBV19 and TRBJ2-7, with D possibly being TRBD2 (6 bases). CDR1 and CDR2 from the germline V gene are LNHDA and SQIVND (reference sequence). The CDR3 runs 15 residues. Trimming took off 3 bases at V and 5 bases at J, with 17 bases between the two ends. The CDR3 is CASSMLGLAKDEQYF. CDR3 DNA sequence: TGTGCCAGTAGTATGCTGGGGCTAGCGAAGGACGAGCAGTACTTC.

The rearrangement joins TRBV10-3 to TRBJ1-2; D unclear. V lost 4 bases, J lost 13 bases, and 13 bases lay in between. Germline CDR1 and CDR2: ENHRY and SYGVKD. The CDR3 runs to 11 residues. CDR3 residues: CAISGEGGSTF. In DNA form, the CDR3 reads TGTGCCATCAGTGGGGAGGGTGGTTCCACCTTC.

This clone is a singleton in its sample. The gene calls are TRBV9 and TRBJ2-2; D not certain. Per germline, CDR1 SGDLS and CDR2 YYNGEE. The V end was cut by 3 bases, the J end by 2 bases, with 14 bases between. The CDR3 totals 16 residues. For the CDR3, the DNA is TGTGCCAGCAGCGCAACTGGGGTAGGCAACACCGGGGAGCTGTTTTTT. As protein: CASSATGVGNTGELFF. Combining the CDR3 with reference TRBV9 and TRBJ2-2 gives the whole variable domain DSGVTQTPKHLITATGQRVTLRCSPRSGDLSVYWYQQSLDQGLQFLIQYYNGEERAKGNILERFSAQQFPDLHSELNLSSLELGDSALYFCASSATGVGNTGELFFGEGSRLTVL.

Comment on this clone: Other DNA sequences in the same sample also yield this CDR3. This chain links TRBV9 with TRBJ1-5; D remains ambiguous. Germline V gene sequence: CDR1 SGDLS, CDR2 YYNGEE. The length of the CDR3 is 14 residues. V lost 0 bases and J 4 bases, leaving 8 bases between the germline ends. CDR3 coding DNA: TGTGCCAGCAGCGTAGGCCCGGGGAATCAGCCCCAGCATTTT. Amino acids: CASSVGPGNQPQHF. Supplemented by reference TRBV9 and TRBJ1-5, the full variable domain reads DSGVTQTPKHLITATGQRVTLRCSPRSGDLSVYWYQQSLDQGLQFLIQYYNGEERAKGNILERFSAQQFPDLHSELNLSSLELGDSALYFCASSVGPGNQPQHFGDGTRLSIL.

The chain links TRBV4-3 to TRBJ1-5, with 7 bases lining up with TRBD1. J lost 3 bases, V lost 4 bases, and 6 bases had no gene match. Germline V gene data show CDR1 as LGHNA and CDR2 as YSLEER. The CDR3 sequence is 15 residues long. CDR3 DNA: TGCGCCAGCAGCCGGGACAGTTTAATCAATCAGCCCCAGCATTTT. The encoded protein is CASSRDSLINQPQHF.

CDR3 sequence: CASSLSRTGGAQHF. In DNA, the CDR3 is TGTGCCAGCAGCTTGTCTAGGACAGGGGGGGCCCAGCATTTT. The genes are TRBV7-9 and TRBJ1-5, with TRBD1 matching 10 bases. In germline, CDR1 is SEHNR, CDR2 FQNEAQ (reference sequence). With V trimmed by 3 bases and J by 11 bases, 7 bases remained unmatched. The CDR3 is made up of 14 amino acids.

V usage is TRBV6-5 and J usage is TRBJ2-1, with D perhaps matching TRBD1 or TRBD2 (5 bases each). Trimming removed 0 bases at V and 13 bases at J, with 13 bases between. The CDR3 extends over 13 amino acids. Germline V lookup: CDR1 MNHEY, CDR2 SVGAGI. CDR3 region: CASSYSKVGAQFF. The CDR3 DNA reads as TGTGCCAGCAGTTACTCGAAAGTCGGGGCTCAGTTCTTC.